A single sample is the source of the 9 T cell receptor beta chains below, sequenced in a study of a mutant IDH1 vaccine in newly diagnosed glioma. Noted time point: week 23, last vaccination. The content of each vaccine dose was 300 ug of mutant IDH1 20-mer peptide, and topical imiquimod accompanied it. Their specific antigens are unknown. Generated by immunoSEQ multiplex PCR, the TCRdb table keeps only in-frame clones and is missing some. This table has roughly 60,000 clones, under 90% appearing once. The sample here was PBMCs, taken from a glioma patient whose treatment included an IDH1 peptide vaccine. The receptors stem from a man aged 40-55 years with glioma.

The chain employs TRBV5-1 and TRBJ2-5, with 8 bases matching TRBD1. Germline values: CDR1 SGHRS, CDR2 YFSETQ. The CDR3 length is 14 residues. Germline trimming cut 5 bases from V and 1 base from J; bases unmatched to any gene: 4. CDR3 sequence (DNA): TGCGCCAGCAGTCCGGGACAGGTCCAAGAGACCCAGTACTTC. Encoded protein: CASSPGQVQETQYF.

This clone has just a few counts. The V call is TRBV2, the J call TRBJ1-3; D not resolved. The CDR3 loop spans 17 amino acids. V dropped 2 bases and J dropped 0 bases, with 14 bases sitting between them. Looked up from germline, CDR1 is SNHLY and CDR2 is FYNNEI. The CDR3 DNA is TGTGCCAGCAGTGAAATAGTTTGGGAGACCTCTGGAAACACCATATATTTT. This encodes CASSEIVWETSGNTIYF. Drawing the rest from reference TRBV2 and TRBJ1-3, the complete variable domain is EPEVTQTPSHQVTQMGQEVILRCVPISNHLYFYWYRQILGQKVEFLVSFYNNEISEKSEIFDDQFSVERPDGSNFTLKIRSTKLEDSAMYFCASSEIVWETSGNTIYFGEGSWLTVV.

The rearrangement joins TRBV25-1 to TRBJ1-1; D uncertain. Germline values: CDR1 MGHDK, CDR2 SYGVNS. The germline V and J ends were trimmed by 2 bases and 4 bases, with 8 bases remaining between them. This CDR3 region has 13 residues. The DNA for the CDR3 is TGTGCCAGCAGTGAAGGGGTAACCACTGAAGCTTTCTTT. Encoded protein: CASSEGVTTEAFF. Using reference TRBV25-1 and TRBJ1-1 for the parts outside the CDR3, the full variable domain is EADIYQTPRYLVIGTGKKITLECSQTMGHDKMYWYQQDPGMELHLIHYSYGVNSTEKGDLSSESTVSRIRTEHFPLTLESARPSHTSQYLCASSEGVTTEAFFGQGTRLTVV.

The chain uses TRBV5-1 and TRBJ2-1; either TRBD1 or TRBD2 may fit D (6 bases each). Germline CDR1 is SGHRS and CDR2 is YFSETQ. The CDR3 is 13 residues long. Trimming removed 0 bases from V and 7 bases from J, with 8 bases in between. The CDR3: CASSLGGANEQFF. The DNA for the CDR3 is TGCGCCAGCAGCTTGGGGGGGGCGAATGAGCAGTTCTTC. The whole variable domain, filled in from reference TRBV5-1 and TRBJ2-1, reads KAGVTQTPRYLIKTRGQQVTLSCSPISGHRSVSWYQQTPGQGLQFLFEYFSETQRNKGNFPGRFSGRQFSNSRSEMNVSTLELGDSALYLCASSLGGANEQFFGPGTRLTVL.

As to this clone: A junction boundary mismatches the germline segment, possibly from a read error. The chain combines TRBV18 with TRBJ2-7; D is tentatively TRBD1 or TRBD2 (5 bases each). CDR1 is KGHSH and CDR2 is LQKENI in the germline V gene. CDR3 length equals 16 residues. The CDR3, as DNA: TGTGCCAGCTCCCCACAATTCGGGGACGGTCCCTACGAGCAGTACTTC. This gives the protein CASSPQFGDGPYEQYF.

The rearrangement uses TRBV4-1 and TRBJ2-3; the match to TRBD2 covers 10 bases. CDR3 length: 18 residues. Trimming at V came to 1 base and at J to 0 bases, leaving 7 bases not matched to a gene. CDR1 MGHRA and CDR2 YSYEKL come from the germline V gene. The CDR3 DNA sequence: TGCGCCAGCAGCCAAGCTAGCGGGAGCCTCGCTAGCACAGATACGCAGTATTTT. It encodes CASSQASGSLASTDTQYF.

V usage is TRBV2 and J usage is TRBJ2-7, with TRBD1 identical over 7 bases. Per the germline V gene, CDR1 is SNHLY and CDR2 is FYNNEI. CDR3 length equals 14 residues. Trimming took 5 bases from V and 3 from J; bases not matched to a gene: 7. The CDR3 DNA reads as TGTGCCAGCAGTAGCTTGGGACAGCTCTACGAGCAGTACTTC. This sequence encodes CASSSLGQLYEQYF.

The chain uses TRBV2 and TRBJ2-5; D unresolved. The CDR3 loop spans 12 amino acids. V gave up 2 bases and J gave up 3 bases, with 4 bases separating them. Germline values: CDR1 SNHLY, CDR2 FYNNEI. The CDR3 region is CASSELEETQYF. In DNA, the CDR3 is TGTGCCAGCAGTGAATTGGAAGAGACCCAGTACTTC.

The rearrangement uses TRBV4-1 and TRBJ2-7; a weak D match, TRBD2 (7 bases). Germline values: CDR1 MGHRA, CDR2 YSYEKL. V lost 5 bases and J 7 bases, leaving 15 bases between the germline ends. The CDR3 length is 13 residues. CDR3: CASSDGGPGEQYF. The CDR3 DNA reads as TGCGCCAGCAGCGACGGGGGGCCAGGAGAGCAGTACTTC.